These T cell receptor beta chains were read from a single sample in a study of naive and memory T cell subsets. One entry per CDR3 protein results from TCRdb running MiXCR on the UMI-ligation and nested PCR reads. The table includes around 100,000 distinct CDR3 sequences, 13% to 15% detected once. Input material: naive CD8+ T cells from blood. The receptors come from a human donor in good health. Each CDR3 is given with its conserved first and last residue. The order of the fields is CDR3 protein, CDR3 DNA, clone size, D gene, CDR3 length, V gene, J gene. A D gene is named only where the DNA matches it firmly. Clone size is given for some rows only: seen once, a few or many times, or a class if the clone is expanded.

CDR3 protein: CASSLRGLAGSSTDTQYF; CDR3 DNA: TGTGCCAGCAGCTTAAGAGGGCTAGCGGGTTCTAGCACAGATACGCAGTATTTT; clone size: NA; D gene: TRBD2; CDR3 length: 18; V gene: TRBV7-3; J gene: TRBJ2-3
CDR3 protein: CASSLEFAEIDTQYF; CDR3 DNA: TGCGCCAGCAGCTTGGAATTCGCTGAGATAGATACGCAGTATTTT; clone size: many; D gene: NA; CDR3 length: 15; V gene: TRBV5-1; J gene: TRBJ2-3
CDR3 protein: CASSPNPGSYEQYF; CDR3 DNA: TGTGCCAGCAGCCCAAACCCGGGTTCCTACGAGCAGTACTTC; clone size: many; D gene: NA; CDR3 length: 14; V gene: TRBV7-2; J gene: TRBJ2-7
CDR3 protein: CASGMGNQPQHF; CDR3 DNA: TGTGCCAGCGGGATGGGCAATCAGCCCCAGCATTTT; clone size: few; D gene: NA; CDR3 length: 12; V gene: TRBV7-9; J gene: TRBJ1-5
CDR3 protein: CASSPSGRVRRTEAFF; CDR3 DNA: TGTGCCAGCAGCCCAAGCGGTAGGGTACGACGCACTGAAGCTTTCTTT; clone size: NA; D gene: NA; CDR3 length: 16; V gene: TRBV5-6; J gene: TRBJ1-1
CDR3 protein: CASSLGVGNEQFF; CDR3 DNA: TGTGCCAGCAGCTTAGGAGTCGGGAATGAGCAGTTCTTC; clone size: many; D gene: NA; CDR3 length: 13; V gene: TRBV7-2; J gene: TRBJ2-1
CDR3 protein: CATSAKAGLAGVGGNYEQYF; CDR3 DNA: TGTGCCACCAGCGCCAAAGCGGGACTAGCGGGAGTTGGGGGTAACTACGAGCAGTACTTC; clone size: NA; D gene: TRBD2; CDR3 length: 20; V gene: TRBV15; J gene: TRBJ2-7
CDR3 protein: CASSFNGGNEQYF; CDR3 DNA: TGTGCCAGCAGTTTCAACGGGGGAAACGAGCAGTACTTC; clone size: NA; D gene: NA; CDR3 length: 13; V gene: TRBV6-5; J gene: TRBJ2-7
CDR3 protein: CASSLITEAFF; CDR3 DNA: TGTGCCAGCAGCTTAATCACTGAAGCTTTCTTT; clone size: many; D gene: NA; CDR3 length: 11; V gene: TRBV7-9; J gene: TRBJ1-1
CDR3 protein: CASSIAASRQDIQYF; CDR3 DNA: TGTGCCAGTAGTATAGCTGCCTCTCGGCAAGACATTCAGTACTTC; clone size: NA; D gene: NA; CDR3 length: 15; V gene: TRBV19; J gene: TRBJ2-4
CDR3 protein: CASSSTPGSPNEQFF; CDR3 DNA: TGTGCCAGCAGTTCCACCCCTGGGAGCCCCAATGAGCAGTTCTTC; clone size: few; D gene: NA; CDR3 length: 15; V gene: TRBV27; J gene: TRBJ2-1
CDR3 protein: CASGEGVISGSPKNIQYF; CDR3 DNA: TGTGCCAGCGGAGAAGGGGTGATTAGCGGGAGCCCCAAAAACATTCAGTACTTC; clone size: NA; D gene: TRBD2; CDR3 length: 18; V gene: TRBV6-2/TRBV6-3; J gene: TRBJ2-4
CDR3 protein: CASSEEATSQRALHF; CDR3 DNA: TGTGCCAGCAGTGAAGAGGCAACCTCCCAGAGGGCCCTCCACTTT; clone size: few; D gene: NA; CDR3 length: 15; V gene: TRBV2; J gene: TRBJ1-6
CDR3 protein: CSTSQPGGRDTEAFF; CDR3 DNA: TGCAGTACCTCCCAGCCTGGGGGTCGGGACACTGAAGCTTTCTTT; clone size: NA; D gene: NA; CDR3 length: 15; V gene: TRBV20-1; J gene: TRBJ1-1
CDR3 protein: CASSPRPIGELFF; CDR3 DNA: TGTGCCAGCAGCCCCCGGCCCATCGGGGAGCTGTTTTTT; clone size: NA; D gene: NA; CDR3 length: 13; V gene: TRBV6-2/TRBV6-3; J gene: TRBJ2-2
CDR3 protein: CATSIDNEQFF; CDR3 DNA: TGTGCCACCAGCATAGACAATGAGCAGTTCTTC; clone size: NA; D gene: NA; CDR3 length: 11; V gene: TRBV15; J gene: TRBJ2-1
CDR3 protein: CASSQDEVVTSGNTIYF; CDR3 DNA: TGCGCCAGCAGCCAAGATGAAGTCGTTACCTCTGGAAACACCATATATTTT; clone size: NA; D gene: NA; CDR3 length: 17; V gene: TRBV4-3; J gene: TRBJ1-3
CDR3 protein: CASSYLPGQGTDTQYF; CDR3 DNA: TGTGCCAGCAGTTACCTCCCGGGACAGGGAACAGATACGCAGTATTTT; clone size: many; D gene: TRBD1; CDR3 length: 16; V gene: TRBV27; J gene: TRBJ2-3
CDR3 protein: CATSRDRQGRRNEQFF; CDR3 DNA: TGTGCCACCAGCAGAGATCGACAGGGGCGACGCAATGAGCAGTTCTTC; clone size: few; D gene: TRBD1; CDR3 length: 16; V gene: TRBV15; J gene: TRBJ2-1
CDR3 protein: CASSVSGPDEKLFF; CDR3 DNA: TGTGCCAGCAGTGTCTCCGGCCCCGATGAAAAACTGTTTTTT; clone size: few; D gene: NA; CDR3 length: 14; V gene: TRBV28; J gene: TRBJ1-4
CDR3 protein: CASSPYAGTYNEQFF; CDR3 DNA: TGTGCCAGCAGTCCCTACGCCGGGACCTACAATGAGCAGTTCTTC; clone size: NA; D gene: NA; CDR3 length: 15; V gene: TRBV6-2/TRBV6-3; J gene: TRBJ2-1
CDR3 protein: CASSPRTPGPLYNEQFF; CDR3 DNA: TGCGCCAGCAGCCCCAGAACCCCGGGGCCGCTCTACAATGAGCAGTTCTTC; clone size: NA; D gene: NA; CDR3 length: 17; V gene: TRBV5-1; J gene: TRBJ2-1
CDR3 protein: CASSLGLLVEAFF; CDR3 DNA: TGTGCCAGCAGCTTAGGGCTATTAGTTGAAGCTTTCTTT; clone size: few; D gene: NA; CDR3 length: 13; V gene: TRBV7-8; J gene: TRBJ1-1
CDR3 protein: CASSLDHSMGRETQYF; CDR3 DNA: TGTGCCAGCAGCTTAGACCACTCGATGGGGCGAGAGACCCAGTACTTC; clone size: few; D gene: NA; CDR3 length: 16; V gene: TRBV11-3; J gene: TRBJ2-5
CDR3 protein: CASSLSGFTEAFF; CDR3 DNA: TGTGCCAGCAGTTTATCAGGGTTCACTGAAGCTTTCTTT; clone size: many; D gene: NA; CDR3 length: 13; V gene: TRBV27; J gene: TRBJ1-1
CDR3 protein: CASTYKQQGAVSDTQYF; CDR3 DNA: TGTGCCAGCACCTACAAGCAACAGGGGGCGGTCTCAGATACGCAGTATTTT; clone size: many; D gene: TRBD1; CDR3 length: 17; V gene: TRBV7-9; J gene: TRBJ2-3
CDR3 protein: CASSLGTSGYTDTQYF; CDR3 DNA: TGTGCCAGCAGTCTCGGGACTAGCGGATACACAGATACGCAGTATTTT; clone size: many; D gene: TRBD2; CDR3 length: 16; V gene: TRBV12-3/TRBV12-4; J gene: TRBJ2-3
CDR3 protein: CASSVAGLAGVATDTQYF; CDR3 DNA: TGTGCCAGCAGCGTAGCGGGACTAGCGGGAGTGGCAACAGATACGCAGTATTTT; clone size: few; D gene: TRBD2; CDR3 length: 18; V gene: TRBV9; J gene: TRBJ2-3
CDR3 protein: CASSRDFSGSQNGYTF; CDR3 DNA: TGTGCCAGCAGCCGCGACTTTTCCGGGTCGCAAAATGGCTACACCTTC; clone size: NA; D gene: NA; CDR3 length: 16; V gene: TRBV3-1; J gene: TRBJ1-2
CDR3 protein: CASRGGASGEQFF; CDR3 DNA: TGCGCCAGCAGAGGGGGGGCCTCGGGTGAGCAGTTCTTC; clone size: few; D gene: NA; CDR3 length: 13; V gene: TRBV4-3; J gene: TRBJ2-1
CDR3 protein: CASSAQGDQETQYF; CDR3 DNA: TGTGCCAGCAGTGCTCAGGGGGATCAAGAGACCCAGTACTTC; clone size: once; D gene: TRBD1; CDR3 length: 14; V gene: TRBV6-5; J gene: TRBJ2-5
CDR3 protein: CASSLAHRNGRATPTQYF; CDR3 DNA: TGTGCCAGCAGCTTAGCGCATCGGAACGGGCGGGCAACTCCGACCCAGTACTTC; clone size: many; D gene: NA; CDR3 length: 18; V gene: TRBV7-6; J gene: TRBJ2-5
CDR3 protein: CASSTGLVTEAFF; CDR3 DNA: TGTGCCAGCAGTACAGGGTTGGTCACTGAAGCTTTCTTT; clone size: many; D gene: NA; CDR3 length: 13; V gene: TRBV7-8; J gene: TRBJ1-1
CDR3 protein: CASSLTGEYEQYF; CDR3 DNA: TGTGCCAGCAGTTTAACGGGGGAGTACGAGCAGTACTTC; clone size: NA; D gene: NA; CDR3 length: 13; V gene: TRBV27; J gene: TRBJ2-7
CDR3 protein: CASSFFEDSYNEQFF; CDR3 DNA: TGCGCCAGCAGCTTCTTTGAGGACTCCTACAATGAGCAGTTCTTC; clone size: few; D gene: NA; CDR3 length: 15; V gene: TRBV5-1; J gene: TRBJ2-1
CDR3 protein: CASSQGGNYGYTF; CDR3 DNA: TGTGCCAGCAGTCAGGGCGGCAACTATGGCTACACCTTC; clone size: NA; D gene: NA; CDR3 length: 13; V gene: TRBV9; J gene: TRBJ1-2
CDR3 protein: CAWSIGPPRAFF; CDR3 DNA: TGTGCCTGGAGCATAGGGCCACCTCGGGCTTTCTTT; clone size: few; D gene: NA; CDR3 length: 12; V gene: TRBV30; J gene: TRBJ1-1
CDR3 protein: CASSDPGQGSETQYF; CDR3 DNA: TGTGCCAGCAGCGACCCCGGACAGGGTTCAGAGACCCAGTACTTC; clone size: few; D gene: TRBD1; CDR3 length: 15; V gene: TRBV7-9; J gene: TRBJ2-5
CDR3 protein: CATQGARPEAFF; CDR3 DNA: TGTGCCACCCAGGGGGCTCGGCCTGAAGCTTTCTTT; clone size: NA; D gene: TRBD1; CDR3 length: 12; V gene: TRBV6-5; J gene: TRBJ1-1
CDR3 protein: CASSPGTGYYEQYF; CDR3 DNA: TGTGCCAGCAGCCCCGGGACAGGCTACTACGAGCAGTACTTC; clone size: NA; D gene: TRBD1; CDR3 length: 14; V gene: TRBV7-9; J gene: TRBJ2-7
CDR3 protein: CASSYVGESYEQYF; CDR3 DNA: TGTGCCAGCAGTTATGTCGGAGAGTCCTACGAGCAGTACTTC; clone size: few; D gene: NA; CDR3 length: 14; V gene: TRBV6-2/TRBV6-3; J gene: TRBJ2-7
CDR3 protein: CSVEDATSGSDEQYF; CDR3 DNA: TGCAGCGTTGAAGATGCAACTAGCGGGAGTGACGAGCAGTACTTC; clone size: medium-sized; D gene: TRBD2; CDR3 length: 15; V gene: TRBV29-1; J gene: TRBJ2-7
CDR3 protein: CASSPLAVFTDTQYF; CDR3 DNA: TGTGCCAGCAGCCCCTTGGCGGTCTTCACAGATACGCAGTATTTT; clone size: NA; D gene: NA; CDR3 length: 15; V gene: TRBV7-6; J gene: TRBJ2-3
CDR3 protein: CASSDWTPGQGYGQPQHF; CDR3 DNA: TGTGCCAGCAGTGATTGGACTCCGGGACAGGGTTATGGCCAGCCCCAGCATTTT; clone size: NA; D gene: TRBD1; CDR3 length: 18; V gene: TRBV6-1; J gene: TRBJ1-5
CDR3 protein: CASSPYQGNVGELFF; CDR3 DNA: TGCGCCAGCAGCCCCTATCAGGGTAACGTCGGGGAGCTGTTTTTT; clone size: NA; D gene: NA; CDR3 length: 15; V gene: TRBV4-1; J gene: TRBJ2-2
CDR3 protein: CASYYNEQFF; CDR3 DNA: TGCGCCAGCTATTACAATGAGCAGTTCTTC; clone size: NA; D gene: NA; CDR3 length: 10; V gene: TRBV10-2; J gene: TRBJ2-1
CDR3 protein: CAISDTTLSYEQYF; CDR3 DNA: TGTGCCATCAGTGACACGACCCTCTCCTACGAGCAGTACTTC; clone size: NA; D gene: NA; CDR3 length: 14; V gene: TRBV10-3; J gene: TRBJ2-7
CDR3 protein: CASSKSRRGHHEQYF; CDR3 DNA: TGTGCCAGCAGTAAAAGCCGGAGGGGGCACCACGAGCAGTACTTC; clone size: NA; D gene: NA; CDR3 length: 15; V gene: TRBV25-1; J gene: TRBJ2-7
CDR3 protein: CAISWTGDYEQFF; CDR3 DNA: TGTGCCATCAGTTGGACAGGGGATTATGAGCAGTTCTTC; clone size: NA; D gene: TRBD1; CDR3 length: 13; V gene: TRBV10-3; J gene: TRBJ2-1
CDR3 protein: CASKGQGAYEQYF; CDR3 DNA: TGTGCCAGCAAAGGACAGGGAGCCTACGAGCAGTACTTC; clone size: NA; D gene: TRBD1; CDR3 length: 13; V gene: TRBV28; J gene: TRBJ2-7
CDR3 protein: CSVTSWSYNEQFF; CDR3 DNA: TGCAGCGTTACGTCTTGGTCCTACAATGAGCAGTTCTTC; clone size: few; D gene: NA; CDR3 length: 13; V gene: TRBV29-1; J gene: TRBJ2-1
CDR3 protein: CATSESGGNWDQPQHF; CDR3 DNA: TGTGCCACCAGTGAGTCAGGGGGCAATTGGGATCAGCCCCAGCATTTT; clone size: few; D gene: TRBD1; CDR3 length: 16; V gene: TRBV24-1; J gene: TRBJ1-5
CDR3 protein: CASSLFLGGNTDTQYF; CDR3 DNA: TGTGCCAGCAGTTTGTTTTTGGGCGGAAACACAGATACGCAGTATTTT; clone size: few; D gene: NA; CDR3 length: 16; V gene: TRBV12-3/TRBV12-4; J gene: TRBJ2-3
CDR3 protein: CAIRELTDTGELFF; CDR3 DNA: TGTGCCATCAGGGAACTGACAGACACCGGGGAGCTGTTTTTT; clone size: many; D gene: NA; CDR3 length: 14; V gene: TRBV10-3; J gene: TRBJ2-2